This TCR beta chain was sequenced in a study of cytomegalovirus exposure and HLA in healthy donors. Study conclusions and caveats: On later analysis, the bulk of CMV-associated TCR beta chains appeared to be HLA-restricted. Productive status was seen about 90% or about 30% of the time for most TCR beta V segments in an earlier analysis. Later genetic work tied a missense DCLRE1C variant to beta-chain V and J trimming.

In the case of this clone: Its antigen is not identified.

13 Jbeta primers and 60 Vbeta primers were used for the PCR. The table came from immunoSEQ multiplex PCR; TCRdb's copy has only in-frame clones and leaves some out. The sample has more than 80,000 clones, roughly 82% seen once. This CDR3 region has 12 residues. Germline V gene data show CDR1 as SNHLY and CDR2 as FYNNEI. The J segment lost 12 bases and the V segment lost 4 bases, leaving 4 bases of the junction unmatched. The sequence came from a human donor in good health. Specimen: PBMCs. The rearrangement joins TRBV2 to TRBJ1-1; 11 bases fit TRBD1. The CDR3 nucleotides read TGTGCCAGCAGTGGGGACAGGGGGAGGTCTTTCTTT. Translation gives CASSGDRGRSFF.